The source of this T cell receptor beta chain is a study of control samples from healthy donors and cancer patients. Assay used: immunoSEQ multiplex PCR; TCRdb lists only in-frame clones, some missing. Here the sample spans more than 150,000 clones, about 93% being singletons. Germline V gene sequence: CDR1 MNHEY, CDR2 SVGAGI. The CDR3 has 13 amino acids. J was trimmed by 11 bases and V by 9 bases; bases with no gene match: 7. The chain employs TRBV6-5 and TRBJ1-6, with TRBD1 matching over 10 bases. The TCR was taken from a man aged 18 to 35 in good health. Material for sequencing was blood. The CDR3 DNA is TGTGCCAGTACCGGGACAGGGGCTCCACCCCTCCACTTT. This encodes CASTGTGAPPLHF.